This note documents a single TCR beta chain sequence. The data stem from a study of T cell responses to AZD1222 COVID-19 vaccine. Sequencing was performed with immunoSEQ multiplex PCR; in TCRdb, only in-frame clones are kept and a portion is missing. The table records fewer than 150,000 clones, over 85% of them present only once. The CDR3 covers 15 residues. Germline V gene sequence: CDR1 MRHNA, CDR2 SNTAGT. Trimming shortened V by 6 bases and J by 4 bases, and 18 bases separated the two germline ends. Sequencing was performed on peripheral blood, taken on day 0 of AZD1222 vaccination. The chain is built from TRBV6-4 and TRBJ1-2; D may be TRBD1 (6 bases). The sequence derives from an adult in good health. The CDR3: CASSSNGGGPYGYTF. The CDR3 nucleotides are TGTGCCAGCAGCTCCAACGGGGGGGGGCCCTATGGCTACACCTTC.